This TCR beta chain was profiled in a study of CD8+ T cells in alopecia areata. At the level of the study: Those treated were given oral tofacitinib at 5 to 10 mg twice daily.

Lesional scalp tissue (obtained by punch biopsy) and peripheral blood were collected from alopecia areata patients. Trimming took 4 bases from V and 2 from J, leaving 7 bases between them. CDR3 length: 13 residues. Germline V gene lookup returns CDR1 SGHDT and CDR2 YYEEEE. The sequencing template was cDNA reverse transcribed from extracted RNA. Profiled with immunoSEQ multiplex PCR; TCRdb holds only in-frame clones, not every one. The table has more than 10,000 clones, around 59% seen once. This receptor was identified in a human donor with alopecia areata. This sample comprised skin, obtained at week 0. The rearrangement links TRBV5-6 to TRBJ1-5; D not resolved. The CDR3 DNA is TGTGCCAGCAGCCAGGACCGCAATCAGCCCCAGCATTTT. Translating gives CASSQDRNQPQHF.